Listed below are T cell receptor beta chains from one sample, sequenced in a study of identical twins. MiXCR, run by TCRdb on the 5' RACE reads, gives a single entry per CDR3 protein. This sample has about 520,000 distinct CDR3 sequences; around 20% occur once, and the top ten carry 0.91%. Separately, the same data were catalogued under a study of T cells expressing NK-cell markers.

The sequencing input was CD4+ T cells sorted from blood. The receptors were sampled from a woman in her late teens or twenties in good health. Both conserved end residues are part of each CDR3. The D gene is left open where the match is weak. The size of a clone is reported for some rows only, either as once, few or many, or as a class for expanded clones.

j_call,d_call,cdr3_length,v_call,clone_size,cdr3_aa,cdr3_nt
TRBJ2-1,-,11,TRBV5-1,-,CASSRDISKFF,TGCGCCAGCAGCCGAGACATAAGCAAGTTCTTC
TRBJ2-5,TRBD2,15,TRBV5-1,-,CASSLLSGLEETQYF,TGCGCCAGCAGCTTGTTATCAGGACTAGAAGAGACCCAGTACTTC
TRBJ2-7,-,15,TRBV15,few,CATSRGTGRGYEQYF,TGTGCCACCAGCAGAGGAACAGGTAGGGGCTACGAGCAGTACTTC
TRBJ2-1,TRBD2,15,TRBV7-8,-,CASSLEMSSGSRKFF,TGTGCCAGCAGCTTAGAGATGTCTAGCGGGAGTAGAAAGTTCTTC
TRBJ1-3,-,16,TRBV11-2,-,CASSLVRRDSGNTIYF,TGTGCCAGCAGCTTAGTCCGCCGAGACTCTGGAAACACCATATATTTT
TRBJ2-3,TRBD2,16,TRBV20-1,once,CSAHDRTSGSTDTQYF,TGCAGTGCTCACGATCGGACTAGCGGTAGCACAGATACGCAGTATTTT
TRBJ2-3,-,15,TRBV3-1,-,CASSGRGAATDTQYF,TGTGCCAGCAGCGGACGGGGTGCTGCCACAGATACGCAGTATTTT
TRBJ1-4,-,12,TRBV20-1,-,CSASATNEKLFF,TGCAGTGCTAGTGCAACTAATGAAAAACTGTTTTTT
TRBJ2-7,-,14,TRBV20-1,-,CSARDSGRPYEQYF,TGCAGTGCTAGAGATTCAGGTCGTCCCTACGAGCAGTACTTC
TRBJ2-1,-,11,TRBV20-1,few,CSARTRNEQFF,TGCAGTGCTAGGACTCGTAATGAGCAGTTCTTC
TRBJ2-7,-,16,TRBV4-3,few,CASSQTYGGYPYEQYF,TGCGCCAGCAGCCAAACCTACGGGGGCTATCCCTACGAGCAGTACTTC
TRBJ1-3,-,14,TRBV12-3/TRBV12-4,few,CASSLQGFGNTIYF,TGTGCCAGCAGTCTTCAGGGGTTTGGAAACACCATATATTTT
TRBJ1-1,-,14,TRBV14,-,CASRQQGSDTEAFF,TGTGCCAGCAGGCAACAGGGATCGGACACTGAAGCTTTCTTT
TRBJ2-1,-,15,TRBV20-1,-,CSAPTRRVTYNEQFF,TGCAGTGCTCCCACACGCAGGGTTACCTACAATGAGCAGTTCTTC
TRBJ2-1,TRBD1,14,TRBV7-7,-,CASSPQGQLNEQFF,TGTGCTAGCAGCCCACAGGGGCAGCTCAATGAGCAGTTCTTC
TRBJ2-1,TRBD2,15,TRBV11-3,-,CASSLILAGINEQFF,TGTGCCAGCAGCTTAATCCTAGCGGGAATTAATGAGCAGTTCTTC
TRBJ2-1,-,13,TRBV4-3,-,CASSQDLNLAPFF,TGCGCCAGCAGCCAAGATCTTAACTTAGCCCCGTTCTTC
TRBJ2-7,-,13,TRBV5-1,-,CASGSRGAYEQYF,TGCGCCAGCGGAAGTCGGGGAGCCTACGAGCAGTACTTC
TRBJ2-7,-,15,TRBV6-5,-,CASSYSGGVSYEQYF,TGTGCCAGCAGTTACTCCGGGGGCGTTTCCTACGAGCAGTACTTC
TRBJ1-1,-,11,TRBV29-1,many,CSVGRGTEAFF,TGCAGCGTAGGTAGGGGCACTGAAGCTTTCTTT
TRBJ2-1,-,15,TRBV7-9,-,CASPKTGPLYNEQFF,TGTGCCAGCCCAAAAACGGGACCCCTCTACAATGAGCAGTTCTTC
TRBJ1-4,-,11,TRBV20-1,few,CSASEGRKLFF,TGCAGTGCTAGTGAAGGTAGAAAACTGTTTTTT
TRBJ2-3,-,14,TRBV5-1,-,CASSSGTATDTQYF,TGCGCCAGCAGCTCCGGGACCGCCACAGATACGCAGTATTTT
TRBJ2-7,-,14,TRBV9,-,CASSVGPEGYEQYF,TGTGCCAGCAGCGTCGGACCAGAAGGCTACGAGCAGTACTTC
TRBJ2-1,TRBD1,15,TRBV18,-,CASSSQTGGDNEQFF,TGTGCCAGCTCATCCCAGACAGGGGGGGACAATGAGCAGTTCTTC
TRBJ2-5,TRBD2,17,TRBV4-1,-,CASSPGGRGLEGETQYF,TGCGCCAGCAGCCCCGGGGGTAGGGGACTAGAGGGGGAGACCCAGTACTTC
TRBJ2-2,-,13,TRBV6-5,-,CASSYSNSRVLFF,TGTGCCAGCAGTTACTCGAACTCCCGGGTGCTGTTTTTT
TRBJ2-1,TRBD1,16,TRBV2,-,CASKTSGGYKGDEQFF,TGTGCCAGCAAAACCTCAGGGGGTTACAAGGGCGATGAGCAGTTCTTC
TRBJ1-2,TRBD1,14,TRBV3-1,-,CASRIQGDGYGYTF,TGTGCCAGCAGGATACAGGGGGACGGCTATGGCTACACCTTC
TRBJ1-6,-,12,TRBV7-9,few,CASSLGGAPLHF,TGTGCCAGCAGCTTAGGGGGCGCACCCCTCCACTTT
TRBJ1-1,-,14,TRBV6-1,-,CASRRGGGGTEAFF,TGTGCCAGCAGGAGGGGCGGCGGTGGCACTGAAGCTTTCTTT
TRBJ2-7,-,15,TRBV6-2/TRBV6-3,-,CASTLDLEFSYEQYF,TGTGCCAGCACCCTCGATTTGGAGTTTTCCTACGAGCAGTACTTC
TRBJ2-1,-,15,TRBV5-1,-,CASSSGAGHGNEQFF,TGCGCCAGCAGCTCTGGGGCAGGTCATGGGAATGAGCAGTTCTTC
TRBJ2-3,TRBD2,15,TRBV20-1,many,CSASYSAGVGDTQYF,TGCAGTGCTAGTTATTCAGCGGGGGTTGGTGATACGCAGTATTTT
TRBJ2-5,-,14,TRBV5-6,few,CASSLWQTQETQYF,TGTGCCAGCAGCTTGTGGCAGACCCAAGAGACCCAGTACTTC
TRBJ1-4,-,14,TRBV20-1,-,CSAVGGATNEKLFF,TGCAGTGCTGTCGGTGGGGCGACTAATGAAAAACTGTTTTTT
TRBJ1-1,TRBD1,13,TRBV20-1,many,CSALGTVNTEAFF,TGCAGTGCTTTGGGGACAGTGAACACTGAAGCTTTCTTT
TRBJ1-1,-,13,TRBV20-1,-,CSASSGGGTEAFF,TGCAGTGCTAGTAGTGGGGGGGGCACTGAAGCTTTCTTT
TRBJ2-3,-,12,TRBV6-5,-,CASSRLGGTQYF,TGTGCCAGCAGCCGATTGGGGGGTACGCAGTATTTT